This T cell receptor beta chain was captured by sequencing in a study of shared clonotypes between healthy human individuals. TCRdb's table, derived via immunoSEQ multiplex PCR, lists solely in-frame clones and lacks some. The sample comprises over a million clones, 96% of which are singletons, and approximately 1.1% rests with the top ten. On this clone itself: Antigen specificity is unknown.

Points from the study as a whole: Researchers found naive subsets generally carried larger estimated richness than memory subsets. A reduction in generation probabilities was seen for non-shared clonotypes relative to those shared by all four donors.

V lost 5 bases to trimming and J lost 2 bases; unmatched junction nucleotides: 6. From germline, CDR1 is KGHSH and CDR2 LQKENI. This CDR3 contains 15 residues. The sequencing input was naive CD4+ T cells sorted from blood. The subset was: CD45RA+ positively selected. The chain uses TRBV18 and TRBJ2-7, with 10 positions matching TRBD2. This receptor was identified in a man aged 30 to 45 in good health. As DNA, the CDR3 is TGTGCCAGCTCAAACACAAGCGGGAGGGCCTACGAGCAGTACTTC. It translates to CASSNTSGRAYEQYF.